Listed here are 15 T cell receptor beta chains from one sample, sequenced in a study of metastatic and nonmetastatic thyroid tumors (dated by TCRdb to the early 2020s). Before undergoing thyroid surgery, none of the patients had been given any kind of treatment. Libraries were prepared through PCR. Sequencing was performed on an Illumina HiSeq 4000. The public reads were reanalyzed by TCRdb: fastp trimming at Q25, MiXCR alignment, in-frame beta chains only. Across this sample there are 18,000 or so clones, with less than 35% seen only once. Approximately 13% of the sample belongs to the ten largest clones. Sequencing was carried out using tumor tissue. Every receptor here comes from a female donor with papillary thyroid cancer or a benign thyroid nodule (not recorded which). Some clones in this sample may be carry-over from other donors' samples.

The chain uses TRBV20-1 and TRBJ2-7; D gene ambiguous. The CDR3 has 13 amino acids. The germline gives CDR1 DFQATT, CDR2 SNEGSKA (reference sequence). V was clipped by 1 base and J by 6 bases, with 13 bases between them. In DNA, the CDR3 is TGCAGTGCTAGAGGGGTTGGGTTCAGCGAGCAGTACTTC. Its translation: CSARGVGFSEQYF.

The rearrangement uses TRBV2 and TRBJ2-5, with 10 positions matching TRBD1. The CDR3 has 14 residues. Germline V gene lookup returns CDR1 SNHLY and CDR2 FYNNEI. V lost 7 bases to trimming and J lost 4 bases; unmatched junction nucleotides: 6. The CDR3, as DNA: TGTGCCAGCAAAGGGAGACAGGGGGCAGAGACCCAGTACTTC. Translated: CASKGRQGAETQYF.

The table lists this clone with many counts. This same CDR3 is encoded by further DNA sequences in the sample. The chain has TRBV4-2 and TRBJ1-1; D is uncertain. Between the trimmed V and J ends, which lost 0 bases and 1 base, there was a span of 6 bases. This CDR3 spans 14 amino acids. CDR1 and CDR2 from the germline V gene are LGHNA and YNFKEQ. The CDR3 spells CASSQERENTEAFF. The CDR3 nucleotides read TGTGCCAGCAGCCAAGAACGCGAGAACACTGAAGCTTTCTTT.

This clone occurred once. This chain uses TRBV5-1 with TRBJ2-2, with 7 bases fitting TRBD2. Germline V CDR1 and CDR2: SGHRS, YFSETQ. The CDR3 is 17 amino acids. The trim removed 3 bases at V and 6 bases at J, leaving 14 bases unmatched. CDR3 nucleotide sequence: TGCGCCAGCAGCTCACGTCGGGGAGGGCTAAGCGCCGGGGAGCTGTTTTTT. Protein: CASSSRRGGLSAGELFF.

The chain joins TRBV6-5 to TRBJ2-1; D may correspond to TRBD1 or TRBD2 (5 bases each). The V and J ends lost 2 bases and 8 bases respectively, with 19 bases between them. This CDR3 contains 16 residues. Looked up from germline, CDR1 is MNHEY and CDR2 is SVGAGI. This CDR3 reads CASSYDWDRPLDEQFF. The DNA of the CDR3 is TGTGCCAGCAGTTACGATTGGGACCGACCCCTGGATGAGCAGTTCTTC.

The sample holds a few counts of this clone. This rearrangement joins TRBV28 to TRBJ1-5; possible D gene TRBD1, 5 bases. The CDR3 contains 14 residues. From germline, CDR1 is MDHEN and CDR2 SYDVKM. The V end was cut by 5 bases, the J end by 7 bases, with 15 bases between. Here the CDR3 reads CASSRQGLRQPQHF. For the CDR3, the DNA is TGTGCCAGCAGTCGGCAGGGCCTGCGGCAGCCCCAGCATTTT.

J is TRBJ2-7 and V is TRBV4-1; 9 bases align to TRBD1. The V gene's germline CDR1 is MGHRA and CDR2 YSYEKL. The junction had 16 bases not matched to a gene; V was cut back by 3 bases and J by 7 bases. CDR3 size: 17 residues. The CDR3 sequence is CASSQEDRGARFEEQYF. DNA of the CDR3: TGCGCCAGCAGCCAGGAAGACAGGGGGGCCCGATTTGAGGAGCAGTACTTC.

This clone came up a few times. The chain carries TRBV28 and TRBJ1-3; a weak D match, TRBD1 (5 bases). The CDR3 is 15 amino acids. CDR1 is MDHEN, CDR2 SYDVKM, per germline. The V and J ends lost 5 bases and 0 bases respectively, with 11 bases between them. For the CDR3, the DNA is TGTGCCAGCAGTCCTCCAGGGAGCTCTGGAAACACCATATATTTT. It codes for CASSPPGSSGNTIYF. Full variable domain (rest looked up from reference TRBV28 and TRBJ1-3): DVKVTQSSRYLVKRTGEKVFLECVQDMDHENMFWYRQDPGLGLRLIYFSYDVKMKEKGDIPEGYSVSREKKERFSLILESASTNQTSMYLCASSPPGSSGNTIYFGEGSWLTVV.

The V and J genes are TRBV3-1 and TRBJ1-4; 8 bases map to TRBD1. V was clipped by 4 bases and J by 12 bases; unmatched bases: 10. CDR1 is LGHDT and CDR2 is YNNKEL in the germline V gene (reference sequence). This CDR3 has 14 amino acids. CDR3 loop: CASSLDRAPPQLFF. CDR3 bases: TGTGCCAGCAGCCTGGACAGGGCTCCCCCCCAACTGTTTTTT.

DNA for the CDR3: TGCAGTGCTAGAGGAGGACAGGTAGACAATGAGCAGTTCTTC. Translated, it gives CSARGGQVDNEQFF. The chain is built from TRBV20-1 and TRBJ2-1, with 7 bases fitting TRBD1. Unmatched junction bases numbered 5, after V lost 1 base and J lost 5 bases. Germline CDR1 and CDR2: DFQATT and SNEGSKA (reference sequence). The CDR3 runs to 14 residues.

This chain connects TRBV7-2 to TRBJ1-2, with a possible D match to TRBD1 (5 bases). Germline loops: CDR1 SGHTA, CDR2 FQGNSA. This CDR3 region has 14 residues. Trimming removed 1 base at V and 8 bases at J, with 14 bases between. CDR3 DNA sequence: TGTGCCAGCAGCTTAGGGCAGGGCGTAAAGGGCTACACCTTC. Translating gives CASSLGQGVKGYTF. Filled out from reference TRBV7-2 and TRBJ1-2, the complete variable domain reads GAGVSQSPSNKVTEKGKDVELRCDPISGHTALYWYRQSLGQGLEFLIYFQGNSAPDKSGLPSDRFSAERTGGSVSTLTIQRTQQEDSAVYLCASSLGQGVKGYTFGSGTRLTVV.

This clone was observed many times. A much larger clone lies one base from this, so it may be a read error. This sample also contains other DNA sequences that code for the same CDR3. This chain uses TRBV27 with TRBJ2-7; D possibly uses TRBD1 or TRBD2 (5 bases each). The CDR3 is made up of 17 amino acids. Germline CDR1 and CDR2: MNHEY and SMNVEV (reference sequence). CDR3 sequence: CASSALAAFEGPYEQYF. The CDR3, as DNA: TGCGCCAGCAGTGCCCTAGCCGCCTTTGAGGGGCCCTACGAGCAGTACTTC.

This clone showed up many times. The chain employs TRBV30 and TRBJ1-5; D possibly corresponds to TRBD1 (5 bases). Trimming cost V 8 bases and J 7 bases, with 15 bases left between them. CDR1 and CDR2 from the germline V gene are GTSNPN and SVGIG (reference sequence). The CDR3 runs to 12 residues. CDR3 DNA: TGTGCCCTCCGGCAGGGTGCCCAGCCCCAGCATTTT. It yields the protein CALRQGAQPQHF.

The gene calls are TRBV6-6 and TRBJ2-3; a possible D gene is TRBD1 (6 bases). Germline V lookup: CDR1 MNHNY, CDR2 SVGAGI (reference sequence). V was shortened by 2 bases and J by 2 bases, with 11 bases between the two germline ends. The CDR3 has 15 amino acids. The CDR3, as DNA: TGTGCCAGCAGTTACATGGGGGCACCCACAGATACGCAGTATTTT. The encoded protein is CASSYMGAPTDTQYF.

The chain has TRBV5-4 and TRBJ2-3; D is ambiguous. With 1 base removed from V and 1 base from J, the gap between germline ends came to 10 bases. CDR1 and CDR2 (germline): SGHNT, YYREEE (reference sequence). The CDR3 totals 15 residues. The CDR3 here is CASSLFQSGTDTQYF. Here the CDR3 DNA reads TGTGCCAGCAGCTTGTTTCAGTCTGGCACAGATACGCAGTATTTT.